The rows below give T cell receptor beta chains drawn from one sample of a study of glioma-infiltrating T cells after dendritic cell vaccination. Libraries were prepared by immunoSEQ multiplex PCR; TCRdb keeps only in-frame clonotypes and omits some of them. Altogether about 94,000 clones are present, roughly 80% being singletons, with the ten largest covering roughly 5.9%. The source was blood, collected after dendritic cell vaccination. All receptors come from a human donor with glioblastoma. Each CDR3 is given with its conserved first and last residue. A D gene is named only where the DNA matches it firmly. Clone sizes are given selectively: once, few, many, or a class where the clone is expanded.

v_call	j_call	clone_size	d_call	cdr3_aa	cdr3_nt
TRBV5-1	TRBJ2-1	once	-	CASSLDHVLRVEQFF	TGCGCCAGCAGCTTGGACCATGTCCTTCGAGTAGAGCAGTTCTTC
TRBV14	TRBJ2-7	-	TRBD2	CASSALAGHPYEQYF	TGTGCCAGCAGCGCCCTAGCGGGACACCCCTACGAGCAGTACTTC
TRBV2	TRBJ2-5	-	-	CATGVEETQYF	TGTGCCACCGGGGTCGAGGAGACCCAGTACTTC
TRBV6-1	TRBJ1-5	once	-	CASSEMRSNQPQHF	TGTGCCAGCAGTGAAATGAGGAGCAATCAGCCCCAGCATTTT
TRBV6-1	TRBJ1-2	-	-	CASKVRGLGYGYTF	TGTGCCAGCAAGGTCAGGGGCTTAGGCTATGGCTACACCTTC
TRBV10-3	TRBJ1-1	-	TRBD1	CAIRPDRGQNTEAFF	TGTGCCATCAGGCCGGACAGGGGTCAGAACACTGAAGCTTTCTTT
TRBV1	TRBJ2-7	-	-	CTSSQDQRGQLSYEQYF	TGCACCAGCAGCCAAGATCAACGGGGACAGCTATCCTACGAGCAGTACTTC
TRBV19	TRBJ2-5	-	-	CASSRAQETQYF	TGTGCCAGTAGTAGAGCTCAAGAGACCCAGTACTTC
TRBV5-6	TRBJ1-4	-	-	CASSRTIGAETTNEKLFF	TGTGCCAGCAGCCGAACGATTGGGGCAGAGACAACTAATGAAAAACTGTTTTTT
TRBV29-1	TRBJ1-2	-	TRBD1	CSVGTGPYGYTF	TGCAGCGTTGGGACAGGGCCCTATGGCTACACCTTC
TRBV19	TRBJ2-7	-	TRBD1	CASSITGQGHYEQYF	TGTGCCAGTAGTATAACGGGACAGGGGCACTACGAGCAGTACTTC
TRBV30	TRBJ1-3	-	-	CAWSVRGNHVGNTIYF	TGTGCCTGGAGTGTAAGGGGAAACCACGTTGGAAACACCATATATTTT
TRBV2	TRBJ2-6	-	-	CASQMGANVLTF	TGTGCCAGCCAAATGGGGGCCAACGTCCTGACTTTC
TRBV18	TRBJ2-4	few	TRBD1	CASSGTGRNIQYF	TGTGCCAGCTCAGGGACAGGGAGGAACATTCAGTACTTC
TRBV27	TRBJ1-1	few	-	CARTGTLNTEAFF	TGTGCCCGAACCGGGACTTTGAACACTGAAGCTTTCTTT
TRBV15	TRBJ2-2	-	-	CATSRSRLAWAGELFF	TGTGCCACCAGCAGATCCCGGCTAGCGTGGGCCGGGGAGCTGTTTTTT
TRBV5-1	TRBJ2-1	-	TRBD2	CASSLPLAGVRNNEQFF	TGCGCCAGCAGCTTACCACTAGCGGGAGTTAGAAACAATGAGCAGTTCTTC
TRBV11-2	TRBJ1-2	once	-	CASSSNRVGYTF	TGTGCCAGCAGCTCAAACAGGGTTGGCTACACCTTC
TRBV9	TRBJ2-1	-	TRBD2	CASSVGGGREGEQFF	TGTGCCAGCAGCGTGGGCGGAGGGCGGGAGGGTGAGCAGTTCTTC
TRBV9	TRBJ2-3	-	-	CASSARYRSTDTQYF	TGTGCCAGCAGCGCCCGGTATCGTAGCACAGATACGCAGTATTTT
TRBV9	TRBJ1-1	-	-	CASSTGGDTEAFF	TGTGCCAGCAGCACCGGGGGGGATACTGAAGCTTTCTTT
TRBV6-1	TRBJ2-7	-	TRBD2	CASRTSGGSLEQYF	TGTGCCAGCAGGACTAGCGGGGGGTCTCTCGAGCAGTACTTC
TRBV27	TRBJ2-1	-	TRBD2	CASWKLAPYNEQFF	TGTGCCAGCTGGAAACTAGCGCCCTACAATGAGCAGTTCTTC
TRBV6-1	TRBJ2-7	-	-	CASSEIYGIHYEQYF	TGTGCCAGCAGTGAAATTTACGGGATCCACTACGAGCAGTACTTC
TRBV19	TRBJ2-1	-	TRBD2	CASSIRPSGGFYNEQFF	TGTGCCAGTAGTATCCGCCCTAGCGGGGGATTCTACAATGAGCAGTTCTTC
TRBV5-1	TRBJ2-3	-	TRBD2	CASSSLLTSGSTDTQYF	TGCGCCAGCAGCTCCCTGTTGACTAGCGGGAGCACAGATACGCAGTATTTT
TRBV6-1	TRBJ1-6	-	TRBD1	CASRRDRDSPLHF	TGTGCCAGCAGGAGAGACAGGGATTCACCCCTCCACTTT
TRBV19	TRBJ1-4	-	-	CASGTQGSEKLFF	TGTGCCAGTGGGACACAAGGGAGTGAAAAACTGTTTTTT
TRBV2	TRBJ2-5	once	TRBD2	CASIERESYETQYF	TGTGCCAGCATCGAGCGGGAGTCATATGAGACCCAGTACTTC
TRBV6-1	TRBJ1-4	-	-	CASSEFRRPTHEKLFF	TGTGCCAGCAGTGAATTTAGGAGACCTACTCATGAAAAACTGTTTTTT
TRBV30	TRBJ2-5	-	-	CAWSGLVRETQYF	TGTGCCTGGAGTGGTTTGGTCCGGGAGACCCAGTACTTC
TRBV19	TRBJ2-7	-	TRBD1	CASSTGTGGRYAYEQYF	TGTGCCAGTAGTACCGGGACAGGTGGCAGGTACGCCTACGAGCAGTACTTC
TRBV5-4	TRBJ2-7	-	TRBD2	CASSHSGLVIHEQYF	TGTGCCAGCAGCCACTCGGGACTAGTTATCCACGAGCAGTACTTC
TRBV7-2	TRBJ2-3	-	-	CASSKQDTQYF	TGTGCCAGCAGCAAACAAGATACGCAGTATTTT
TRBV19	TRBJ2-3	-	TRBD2	CASSIRGGLAADTQYF	TGTGCCAGTAGTATACGCGGGGGACTAGCGGCAGATACGCAGTATTTT
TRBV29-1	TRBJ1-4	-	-	CSVEDRRGGHEKLFF	TGCAGCGTTGAAGATAGGAGGGGAGGACATGAAAAACTGTTTTTT
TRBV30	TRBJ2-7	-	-	CACLPINRYEQYF	TGTGCCTGCCTACCGATTAACCGATACGAGCAGTACTTC
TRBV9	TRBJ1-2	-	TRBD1	CASSAKTGTGFNYGYTF	TGTGCCAGCAGCGCCAAAACCGGGACAGGGTTTAACTATGGCTACACCTTC
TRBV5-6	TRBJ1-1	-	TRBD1	CASSRYRGPGADTEAFF	TGTGCCAGCAGCCGTTACAGGGGGCCGGGAGCGGACACTGAAGCTTTCTTT
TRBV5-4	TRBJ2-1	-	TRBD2	CASSLRTSGGNEQFF	TGTGCCAGCAGCTTGAGAACTAGCGGGGGAAATGAGCAGTTCTTC
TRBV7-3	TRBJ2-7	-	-	CASSLADGYEQYF	TGTGCCAGCAGCTTAGCAGATGGCTACGAGCAGTACTTC
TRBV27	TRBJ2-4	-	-	CASSLSWAVKNIQYF	TGTGCCAGCAGTTTGAGTTGGGCAGTCAAAAACATTCAGTACTTC
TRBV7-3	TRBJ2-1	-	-	CASSLGGDSSYNEQFF	TGTGCCAGCAGCTTAGGCGGGGACAGCTCCTACAATGAGCAGTTCTTC
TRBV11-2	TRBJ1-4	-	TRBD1	CASRLTGLNEKLFF	TGTGCCAGCAGGCTGACAGGGTTGAATGAAAAACTGTTTTTT
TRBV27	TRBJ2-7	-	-	CASTLRRGSYEQYF	TGTGCCAGCACCCTCCGACGGGGCTCCTACGAGCAGTACTTC
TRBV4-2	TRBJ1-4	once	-	CASSQDIAAGREKLFF	TGTGCCAGCAGCCAAGATATCGCTGCAGGGAGGGAAAAACTGTTTTTT
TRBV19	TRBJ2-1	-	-	CASSISRAAYNEQFF	TGTGCCAGTAGTATTAGTAGAGCGGCCTACAATGAGCAGTTCTTC
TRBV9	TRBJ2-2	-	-	CASSAVLPDTGELFF	TGTGCCAGCAGCGCGGTCCTACCTGACACCGGGGAGCTGTTTTTT
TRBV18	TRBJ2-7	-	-	CASSPDKEQYF	TGTGCCAGCTCACCGGACAAAGAGCAGTACTTC
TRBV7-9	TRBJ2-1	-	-	CASPARLNGSSYNEQFF	TGTGCCAGTCCCGCGAGGTTGAACGGGAGCTCCTACAATGAGCAGTTCTTC
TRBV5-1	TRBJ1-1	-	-	CASSETVGVNTEAFF	TGCGCCAGCAGCGAGACAGTTGGGGTTAACACTGAAGCTTTCTTT
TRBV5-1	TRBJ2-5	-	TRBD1	CASNQGASGETQYF	TGCGCCAGCAACCAGGGGGCCTCGGGAGAGACCCAATACTTC
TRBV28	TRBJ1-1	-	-	CASSLLLNTEAFF	TGTGCCAGCAGTTTACTCCTGAACACTGAAGCTTTCTTT
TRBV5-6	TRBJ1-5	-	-	CASSPRGFNQPQHF	TGTGCCAGCAGCCCCCGGGGGTTTAATCAGCCCCAGCATTTT
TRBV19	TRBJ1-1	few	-	CASSGSRWRGRLNTEAFF	TGTGCCAGTAGTGGCTCGAGGTGGCGGGGGAGGCTAAACACTGAAGCTTTCTTT
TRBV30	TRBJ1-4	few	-	CAWEGAGEEKLFF	TGTGCCTGGGAAGGGGCAGGGGAAGAAAAACTGTTTTTT
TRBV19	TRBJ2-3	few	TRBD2	CASSIRNFRRGSRTDTQYF	TGTGCCAGTAGTATAAGGAATTTTCGGCGGGGGTCCCGCACAGATACGCAGTATTTT